This T cell receptor (beta chain) was profiled in a study of blood T cell repertoires in COVID-19. Germline assignment: CDR1 LNHNV and CDR2 YYDKDF (reference sequence). Between the trimmed V and J ends, which lost 0 bases and 0 bases, there was a span of 11 bases. The CDR3 consists of 16 residues. Up to 2 weeks before entering the study, exposed participants had met a COVID-19 case. The repertoire was sequenced with immunoSEQ multiplex PCR; TCRdb's copy has only in-frame clones and lacks some. The sample records 250,000 to 300,000 clones, 80% to 85% being singletons. The sequence was obtained from a man aged 35 to 55 who had been exposed to COVID-19. Sequencing was done on a sample of PBMCs or T cells enriched from blood (not recorded which). The gene calls are TRBV15 and TRBJ1-2; unclear D gene. Written as DNA, the CDR3 is TGTGCCACCAGCAGAGATCTTTTGGGAGCTAACTATGGCTACACCTTC. Translating gives CATSRDLLGANYGYTF. Based on the CDR3 plus reference TRBV15 and TRBJ1-2, the full variable domain is DAMVIQNPRYQVTQFGKPVTLSCSQTLNHNVMYWYQQKSSQAPKLLFHYYDKDFNNEADTPDNFQSRRPNTSFCFLDIRSPGLGDTAMYLCATSRDLLGANYGYTFGSGTRLTVV.